The rows below give T cell receptor beta chains drawn from one sample of a study of blood T cells in healthy people across ages. MiXCR, run by TCRdb on the 5' RACE reads, gives a single entry per CDR3 protein. The sample includes 850,000 to 1,000,000 distinct CDR3 sequences, roughly half of them seen just once. The source material was blood. The receptors derive from a woman between 55 and 75 years old in good health. CDR3s include the opening cysteine and the closing phenylalanine or tryptophan. Fields, in order: V gene, D gene, J gene, clone size, CDR3 protein, CDR3 DNA. D genes are given only for firm matches. The size entry is marked missing in some rows and otherwise reads once, few, many or a size class.

V gene: TRBV3-1
D gene: NA
J gene: TRBJ1-5
clone size: NA
CDR3 protein: CASSQRGHNNQPQHF
CDR3 DNA: TGTGCCAGCAGCCAAAGGGGACACAACAATCAGCCCCAGCATTTT

V gene: TRBV30
D gene: NA
J gene: TRBJ1-2
clone size: NA
CDR3 protein: CAWTLFSLNYGYTF
CDR3 DNA: TGTGCCTGGACTTTATTCTCCCTGAACTATGGCTACACCTTC

V gene: TRBV7-2
D gene: NA
J gene: TRBJ2-1
clone size: many
CDR3 protein: CASSSSPRGGSSYNEQFF
CDR3 DNA: TGTGCCAGCAGCTCCAGCCCTAGGGGGGGGAGCTCCTACAATGAGCAGTTCTTC

V gene: TRBV7-2
D gene: NA
J gene: TRBJ2-6
clone size: NA
CDR3 protein: CASRPGRTFSGANVPTF
CDR3 DNA: TGTGCCAGCAGGCCCGGACGGACTTTCTCTGGGGCCAACGTCCCGACTTTC

V gene: TRBV2
D gene: NA
J gene: TRBJ2-3
clone size: NA
CDR3 protein: CASSEWGQSADTQYF
CDR3 DNA: TGTGCCAGCAGTGAATGGGGGCAGAGCGCAGATACGCAGTATTTT

V gene: TRBV4-1
D gene: TRBD2
J gene: TRBJ2-7
clone size: once
CDR3 protein: CASSQPRDYLGEQYF
CDR3 DNA: TGCGCCAGCAGCCAGCCCCGGGACTACTTGGGGGAGCAGTACTTC

V gene: TRBV29-1
D gene: NA
J gene: TRBJ2-5
clone size: few
CDR3 protein: CSVGWDIQETQYF
CDR3 DNA: TGCAGCGTTGGTTGGGACATTCAAGAGACCCAGTACTTC

V gene: TRBV11-2
D gene: NA
J gene: TRBJ2-5
clone size: NA
CDR3 protein: CASSLVPGARQETQYF
CDR3 DNA: TGTGCCAGCAGCTTAGTCCCAGGCGCGCGACAAGAGACCCAGTACTTC

V gene: TRBV7-8
D gene: TRBD1
J gene: TRBJ2-3
clone size: NA
CDR3 protein: CASSLATGSDTQYF
CDR3 DNA: TGTGCCAGCAGCTTAGCGACAGGGTCAGATACGCAGTATTTT

V gene: TRBV7-8
D gene: TRBD2
J gene: TRBJ2-3
clone size: NA
CDR3 protein: CASSSKLAGSSQYF
CDR3 DNA: TGTGCCAGCAGCTCAAAACTAGCGGGAAGCTCGCAGTATTTT

V gene: TRBV4-1
D gene: TRBD2
J gene: TRBJ2-1
clone size: NA
CDR3 protein: CASSSRLAPGYNEQFF
CDR3 DNA: TGCGCCAGCAGCTCTCGACTAGCCCCGGGATACAATGAGCAGTTCTTC

V gene: TRBV11-2
D gene: TRBD2
J gene: TRBJ2-1
clone size: NA
CDR3 protein: CASSVTSGTSVGEQFF
CDR3 DNA: TGTGCCAGCAGCGTAACCTCCGGGACTAGCGTGGGTGAGCAGTTCTTC

V gene: TRBV7-9
D gene: NA
J gene: TRBJ2-5
clone size: many
CDR3 protein: CASSFVIQETQYF
CDR3 DNA: TGTGCCAGCAGCTTTGTTATCCAAGAGACCCAGTACTTC

V gene: TRBV12-3/TRBV12-4
D gene: NA
J gene: TRBJ1-4
clone size: few
CDR3 protein: CASSLVFHATNEKLFF
CDR3 DNA: TGTGCCAGCAGTTTAGTTTTCCATGCAACTAATGAAAAACTGTTTTTT

V gene: TRBV7-8
D gene: NA
J gene: TRBJ2-7
clone size: NA
CDR3 protein: CASSLRDISYEQYF
CDR3 DNA: TGTGCCAGCAGCTTACGAGACATATCCTACGAGCAGTACTTC

V gene: TRBV20-1
D gene: TRBD2
J gene: TRBJ2-1
clone size: few
CDR3 protein: CSARVSGSDNEQFF
CDR3 DNA: TGCAGTGCTAGAGTTAGCGGGTCAGACAATGAGCAGTTCTTC

V gene: TRBV29-1
D gene: TRBD1
J gene: TRBJ2-5
clone size: NA
CDR3 protein: CSDQGAGETQYF
CDR3 DNA: TGCAGCGACCAGGGGGCTGGAGAGACCCAGTACTTC

V gene: TRBV7-2
D gene: TRBD1
J gene: TRBJ1-2
clone size: NA
CDR3 protein: CASSPRQGGFYGYTF
CDR3 DNA: TGTGCCAGCAGCCCCAGACAGGGAGGATTTTATGGCTACACCTTC

V gene: TRBV12-3/TRBV12-4
D gene: NA
J gene: TRBJ2-1
clone size: NA
CDR3 protein: CAGSLARGSEQFF
CDR3 DNA: TGTGCCGGCAGTTTGGCCAGGGGCTCGGAGCAGTTCTTC

V gene: TRBV25-1
D gene: NA
J gene: TRBJ2-5
clone size: few
CDR3 protein: CASSEYRGIQETQYF
CDR3 DNA: TGTGCCAGCAGTGAATATCGAGGGATCCAAGAGACCCAGTACTTC

V gene: TRBV6-1
D gene: NA
J gene: TRBJ1-6
clone size: NA
CDR3 protein: CASSDGLINSPLHF
CDR3 DNA: TGTGCCAGCAGTGACGGACTGATAAATTCACCCCTCCACTTT

V gene: TRBV2
D gene: NA
J gene: TRBJ2-7
clone size: NA
CDR3 protein: CASNLADHEQYF
CDR3 DNA: TGTGCCAGCAATTTAGCAGACCACGAGCAGTACTTC

V gene: TRBV3-1
D gene: TRBD1
J gene: TRBJ2-3
clone size: NA
CDR3 protein: CASSPLPGQGYDTQYF
CDR3 DNA: TGTGCCAGCAGCCCTCTACCGGGACAGGGTTATGATACGCAGTATTTT

V gene: TRBV20-1
D gene: TRBD1
J gene: TRBJ2-3
clone size: NA
CDR3 protein: CSGRQGATDTQYF
CDR3 DNA: TGCAGTGGCAGACAGGGAGCCACAGATACGCAGTATTTT

V gene: TRBV29-1
D gene: NA
J gene: TRBJ2-3
clone size: few
CDR3 protein: CSAKLESVLTQYF
CDR3 DNA: TGCAGCGCGAAACTAGAATCCGTCCTTACGCAGTATTTT

V gene: TRBV27
D gene: TRBD1
J gene: TRBJ2-7
clone size: NA
CDR3 protein: CASMLSLRTGSSYEQYF
CDR3 DNA: TGTGCCAGCATGCTAAGCCTAAGGACAGGATCCTCCTACGAGCAGTACTTC

V gene: TRBV7-2
D gene: TRBD1
J gene: TRBJ1-2
clone size: NA
CDR3 protein: CASSPTQGDYGYTF
CDR3 DNA: TGTGCCAGCAGCCCGACTCAGGGGGACTATGGCTACACCTTC